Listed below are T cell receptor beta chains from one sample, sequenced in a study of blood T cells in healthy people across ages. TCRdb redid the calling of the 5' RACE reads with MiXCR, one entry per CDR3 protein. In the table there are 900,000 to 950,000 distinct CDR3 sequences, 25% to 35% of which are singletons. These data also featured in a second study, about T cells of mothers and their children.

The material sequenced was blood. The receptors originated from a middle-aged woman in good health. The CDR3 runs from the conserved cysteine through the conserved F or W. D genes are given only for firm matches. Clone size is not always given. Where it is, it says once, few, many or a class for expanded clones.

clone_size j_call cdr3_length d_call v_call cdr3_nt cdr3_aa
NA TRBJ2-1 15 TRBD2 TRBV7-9 TGTGCCAGCAGCCCTAAGGGTACTAGCGGAAATGAGCAGTTCTTC CASSPKGTSGNEQFF
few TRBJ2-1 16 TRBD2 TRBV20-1 TGCAGTGCTAGAGGACTAGCGGGGGGGAGCTACAATGAGCAGTTCTTC CSARGLAGGSYNEQFF
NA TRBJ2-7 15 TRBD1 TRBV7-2 TGTGCCAGCAGCTTAGTAGGGGGCGAGATAAACGAGCAGTACTTC CASSLVGGEINEQYF
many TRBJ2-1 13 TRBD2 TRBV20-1 TGCAGTGAGCTTCGGGGGGACTACAATGAGCAGTTCTTC CSELRGDYNEQFF
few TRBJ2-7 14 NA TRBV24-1 TGTGCCACCAGTGACCCCGCTCGCCGCTACGAGCAGTACTTC CATSDPARRYEQYF
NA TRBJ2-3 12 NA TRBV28 TGTGCCAGCAGCCCAGGGATAGATACGCAGTATTTT CASSPGIDTQYF
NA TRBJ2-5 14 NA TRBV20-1 TGCAGTGCTGCCTCGACTCGGGGAAAAGAGACCCAGTACTTC CSAASTRGKETQYF
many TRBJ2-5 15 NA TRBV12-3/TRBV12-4 TGTGCCACCGCGGAGGGTAGCCGCAGGTGGGAGACCCAGTACTTC CATAEGSRRWETQYF
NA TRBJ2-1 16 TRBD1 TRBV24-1 TGTGCCACCAGTGATTTAGGGACAGGGGCGGGGAATGAGCAGTTCTTC CATSDLGTGAGNEQFF
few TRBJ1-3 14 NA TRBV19 TGTGCCAGTAAGACCGTTGACTCTGGAAACACCATATATTTT CASKTVDSGNTIYF
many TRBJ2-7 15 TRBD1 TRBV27 TGTGCCAGCAGTTCCCCGGACAGGATTAGCTACGAGCAGTACTTC CASSSPDRISYEQYF
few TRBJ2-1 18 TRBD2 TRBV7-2 TGTGCCAGCAGCCCCGGGACTAGCGGGGGGGCAGCCCCGTATGAGCAGTTCTTC CASSPGTSGGAAPYEQFF
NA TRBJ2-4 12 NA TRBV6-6 TGTGCCAGCACCACAACAGCCACCGGGCAGTACTTC CASTTTATGQYF
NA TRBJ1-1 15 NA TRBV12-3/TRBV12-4 TGTGCCAGCAGTTCGGCCCTGACAGGGAACACTGAAGCTTTCTTT CASSSALTGNTEAFF
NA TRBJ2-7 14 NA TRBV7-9 TGTGCCAGCAGTTCCTCGGGCCCTAGCCACGAGCAGTACTTC CASSSSGPSHEQYF
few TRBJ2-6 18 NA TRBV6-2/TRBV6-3 TGTGCCAGCAGTTACGCTACGGACCCCAGCTCTGGGGCCAACGTCCTGACTTTC CASSYATDPSSGANVLTF
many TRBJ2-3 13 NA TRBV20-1 TGCAGTGCTAGAGAGGGGTTTCAAGATACGCAGTATTTT CSAREGFQDTQYF
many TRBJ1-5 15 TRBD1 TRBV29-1 TGCAGCGTTGTTTTAACAGGGGTTCATGGTCAGCCCCAGCATTTT CSVVLTGVHGQPQHF
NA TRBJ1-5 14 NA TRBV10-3 TGTGCCATCAGTGCAGCTTCTAGCAATCAGCCCCAGCATTTT CAISAASSNQPQHF
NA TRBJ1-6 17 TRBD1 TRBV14 TGTGCCAGCAACCAGTCCTATGACAGGGCCTATAATTCACCCCTCCACTTT CASNQSYDRAYNSPLHF
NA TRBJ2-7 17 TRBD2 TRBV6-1 TGTGCCAGCAGTCGAACTAGCGGGGGGGCCTTTGGTTACGAGCAGTACTTC CASSRTSGGAFGYEQYF
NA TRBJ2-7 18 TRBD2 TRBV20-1 TGCAGTGCTAGAGATCCCGCATATAGCGGGGCAAGCTCCTACGAGCAGTACTTC CSARDPAYSGASSYEQYF
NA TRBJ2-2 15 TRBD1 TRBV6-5 TGTGCCAGCAGTTGGACAGGTCCGAACACCGGGGAGCTGTTTTTT CASSWTGPNTGELFF
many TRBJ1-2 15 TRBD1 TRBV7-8 TGTGCCAGCAGCAAAAGGGGGCAGGGCATATATGGCTACACCTTC CASSKRGQGIYGYTF
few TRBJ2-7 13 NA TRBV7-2 TGTGCCAGCAGCTTCTTCCCCTCCTACGAGCAGTACTTC CASSFFPSYEQYF
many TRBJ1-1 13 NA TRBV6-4 TGTGCCTTAGACTGGCGAATTGACACTGAAGCTTTCTTT CALDWRIDTEAFF
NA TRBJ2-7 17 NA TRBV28 TGTGCCAGCAGTTTATGGGTGGGACTTTCTGGCTCCTACGAGCAGTACTTC CASSLWVGLSGSYEQYF
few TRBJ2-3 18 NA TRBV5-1 TGCGCCAGCACCCCTTCTGCGGGGGCGCGCGGAGCGGCAGATACGCAGTATTTT CASTPSAGARGAADTQYF
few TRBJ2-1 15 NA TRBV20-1 TGCAGTGTCATATATCGAGGGAATTTTTACAATGAGCAGTTCTTC CSVIYRGNFYNEQFF
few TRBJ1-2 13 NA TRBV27 TGTGCCAGCAGTACCCACACGGCGAGCGGCTACACCTTC CASSTHTASGYTF
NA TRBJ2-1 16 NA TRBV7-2 TGTGCCGGCAGCGGCATAGCTCGATTAAGGTACAATGAGCAGTTCTTC CAGSGIARLRYNEQFF
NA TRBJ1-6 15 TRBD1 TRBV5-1 TGCGCCAGCAGCCTACGGACAGGGTCGGATTCACCCCTCCACTTT CASSLRTGSDSPLHF
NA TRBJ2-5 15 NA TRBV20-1 TGCAGTGCTGGAGAGGGGGGCGGGGGCTGGGAGACCCAGTACTTC CSAGEGGGGWETQYF
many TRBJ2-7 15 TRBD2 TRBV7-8 TGTGCCAGCAGCCTCCTGGCGGGGGGCCAGTACGAGCAGTACTTC CASSLLAGGQYEQYF
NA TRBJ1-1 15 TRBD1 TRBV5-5 TGTGCCAGCAGCTTGGTGACAGGGGGTTTCACTGAAGCTTTCTTT CASSLVTGGFTEAFF
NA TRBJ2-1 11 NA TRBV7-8 TGTGCCAGCAGCTTAGCGATTGAGCACTTCTTC CASSLAIEHFF
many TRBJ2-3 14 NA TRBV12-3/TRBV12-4 TGTGCCAGCAGTTTAACTGGAGGGGGAGATACGCAGTATTTT CASSLTGGGDTQYF
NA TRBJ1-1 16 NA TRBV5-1 TGCGCCAGCAGCGCGGTATACTACAGGGAGAACACTGAAGCTTTCTTT CASSAVYYRENTEAFF
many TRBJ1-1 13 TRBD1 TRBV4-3 TGCGCCAGCAGCCTACGACAGGGATCCGAAGCTTTCTTT CASSLRQGSEAFF
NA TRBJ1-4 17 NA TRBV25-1 TGTGCCAGCAGTGCTAACCCGGGGGCTACAACTAATGAAAAACTGTTTTTT CASSANPGATTNEKLFF
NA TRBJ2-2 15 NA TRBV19 TGTGCCAGTAGTACGCTTTCCACAGGAACCGGGGAGCTGTTTTTT CASSTLSTGTGELFF
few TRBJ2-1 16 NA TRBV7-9 TGTGCCAGCCTCACGCCTTGGGGGGACAACTACAATGAGCAGTTCTTC CASLTPWGDNYNEQFF
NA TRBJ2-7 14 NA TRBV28 TGTGCCAGCAGTCGGGCCCTGGGACACTACGAGCAGTACTTC CASSRALGHYEQYF
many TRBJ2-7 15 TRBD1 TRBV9 TGTGCCAGCAGCGTGGGACAGACATCATCCTACGAGCAGTACTTC CASSVGQTSSYEQYF
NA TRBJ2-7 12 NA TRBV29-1 TGCAGCGTTGTAGGAGGAGGGCCCGAGCAGTACTTC CSVVGGGPEQYF
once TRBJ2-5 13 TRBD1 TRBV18 TGTGCCAGCCCACCGGGACAGGGGGAGACCCAGTACTTC CASPPGQGETQYF
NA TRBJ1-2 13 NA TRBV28 TGTGCCAGCAGCCTCGACACAGGGCCTGGCTACACCTTC CASSLDTGPGYTF
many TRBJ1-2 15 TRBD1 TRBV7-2 TGTGCCAGCAGCGGGGGACGACAGGGAAACTATGGCTACACCTTC CASSGGRQGNYGYTF
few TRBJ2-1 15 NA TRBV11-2 TGTGCCAGCACTTTGGCGGGGACTGGGTGGAATGAGCAGTTCTTC CASTLAGTGWNEQFF
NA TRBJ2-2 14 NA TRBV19 TGTGCCAGTAGTATGCAACCAAGCGCCGGGGAGCTGTTTTTT CASSMQPSAGELFF
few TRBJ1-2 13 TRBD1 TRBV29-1 TGCAGCGTTGATGGGACAGGGAACTATGGCTACACCTTC CSVDGTGNYGYTF
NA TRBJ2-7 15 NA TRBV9 TGTGCCAGCAGCGTAGTGGATAGGGCTCTGGACGAGCAGTACTTC CASSVVDRALDEQYF
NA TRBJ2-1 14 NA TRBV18 TGTGCCAGCTCACCACCGCGAGGGGTTGGAGAACAGTTCTTC CASSPPRGVGEQFF
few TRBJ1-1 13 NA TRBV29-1 TGCAGCGCCAACCCGGGTCTAGGCCCAGAAGCTTTCTTT CSANPGLGPEAFF
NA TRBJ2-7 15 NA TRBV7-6 TGTGCCAGCAGCCGAGACCGCCAAAGCTCCTACGAGCAGTACTTC CASSRDRQSSYEQYF
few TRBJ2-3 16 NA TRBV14 TGTGCCAGCAGCCAAGGGTACGGGGCGCGCACAGATACGCAGTATTTT CASSQGYGARTDTQYF
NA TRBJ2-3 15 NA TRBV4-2 TGTGCCAGCAGCCAAGATCGGACTACCTCAGATACGCAGTATTTT CASSQDRTTSDTQYF
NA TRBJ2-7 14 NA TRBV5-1 TGCGCCAGCAGCACAGAGGGACGGATAAACGAGCAGTACTTC CASSTEGRINEQYF